The entry below describes one TCR beta chain. The data originate from a study of blood T cell repertoires in COVID-19. Turning to the study itself: Donors in the United States, Italy and Spain gave samples during acute or convalescent COVID-19. Sources were T cells, B-cell-depleted T cells, or PBMCs; the material itself was cDNA or gDNA.

The CDR3 is made up of 16 amino acids. The V end was cut by 1 base, the J end by 7 bases, with 19 bases between. Germline V gene data show CDR1 as KGHSH and CDR2 as LQKENI. The Seattle patients, enrolled during active infection, were followed longitudinally. Using immunoSEQ multiplex PCR, the repertoire was profiled, and TCRdb retains in-frame clones only, with some absent. The sample has 230,000 or so clones, roughly 81% seen once. This clonotype was sampled from a woman aged 80 or over with COVID-19, enrolled during active disease. The sample consisted of peripheral blood. The chain joins TRBV18 to TRBJ1-2; unclear D gene. In nucleotides, the CDR3 is TGTGCCAGCTCACCACTTATGACTCCGCGAGAAGGTGGCTACACCTTC. Translating gives CASSPLMTPREGGYTF.